A selection of T cell receptor beta chains follows, all from one sample in a study of blood T cell repertoires in COVID-19. The assay was immunoSEQ multiplex PCR, and TCRdb's table has in-frame clones only and misses some. The sample shows roughly 200,000 clones, roughly 80% of them seen only once. The material sequenced was peripheral blood. Receptor source: a human donor in a cohort sampled during active COVID-19. The CDR3 runs from the conserved cysteine through the conserved F or W. A D gene is named only where the DNA matches it firmly. Expanded clones get a size class; other rows say once, few or many, or leave the size out.

>.|TRBJ1-2|TRBV2|TRBD1
CASSRQGANYGYTF
TGTGCCAGCAGTCGACAGGGGGCGAACTATGGCTACACCTTC
>.|TRBJ2-7|TRBV27|TRBD1
CASSPDRASREQYF
TGTGCCAGCAGTCCAGACAGGGCGTCACGCGAGCAGTACTTC
>.|TRBJ2-2|TRBV4-1|.
CASSPGRPGGELFF
TGCGCCAGCAGCCCCGGCAGGCCCGGCGGGGAGCTGTTTTTT
>.|TRBJ1-2|TRBV11-2|.
CASSFRSQGYFYGYTF
TGTGCCAGCAGCTTTAGGTCCCAGGGCTATTTTTATGGCTACACCTTC
>.|TRBJ2-1|TRBV5-4|TRBD2
CASSGPGTKYNEQFF
TGTGCCAGCAGCGGGCCCGGGACTAAGTACAATGAGCAGTTCTTC
>.|TRBJ1-2|TRBV4-1|.
CASSQGTANYGYTF
TGCGCCAGCAGCCAAGGGACAGCGAACTATGGCTACACCTTC
>medium-sized|TRBJ1-6|TRBV7-8|TRBD1
CASSATGPLNSYNSPLHF
TGTGCCAGCAGCGCGACAGGGCCGCTTAACTCCTATAATTCACCCCTCCACTTT
>.|TRBJ2-3|TRBV7-2|TRBD2
CASSQGLAGGGYTQYF
TGTGCCAGCAGCCAGGGACTAGCGGGAGGGGGGTATACGCAGTATTTT
>.|TRBJ2-5|TRBV27|.
CASSLGGAWGETQYF
TGTGCCAGCAGTTTAGGCGGGGCATGGGGAGAGACCCAGTACTTC
>.|TRBJ2-1|TRBV12-5|TRBD2
CASGRTSGSRLRQFF
TGTGCTAGTGGTAGGACTAGCGGCTCTCGGCTGCGGCAGTTCTTC
>.|TRBJ2-3|TRBV5-1|TRBD1
CASSLESDRGSGDTQYF
TGCGCCAGCAGCTTGGAGTCGGACAGGGGTAGTGGAGATACGCAGTATTTT
>.|TRBJ1-5|TRBV27|.
CASQTQGGPQPQHF
TGTGCCAGCCAAACTCAGGGAGGTCCACAGCCCCAGCATTTT
>.|TRBJ1-1|TRBV3-1/TRBV3-2|.
CASSSTPNTEAFF
TGTGCCAGCAGCAGTACACCGAACACTGAAGCTTTCTTT
>.|TRBJ2-1|TRBV3-1/TRBV3-2|TRBD1
CASSFQGVYGNNEQFF
TGTGCCAGCAGCTTCCAGGGGGTCTATGGGAACAATGAGCAGTTCTTC
>once|TRBJ2-7|TRBV27|TRBD2
CASSPLAGANLYEQYF
TGTGCCAGCAGTCCCCTAGCGGGAGCAAACCTCTACGAGCAGTACTTC